This TCR beta chain was retrieved from a study of cytomegalovirus exposure and HLA in healthy donors. Findings of the study overall: The authors later found HLA-associated TCR beta chains more clonally expanded than equally common others. Most TCR beta V segments were productive about 87% or about 30% of the time in an earlier analysis. Reports indicate that TCR beta sequences accurately predicted the HLA-A and HLA-B alleles of most subjects. The authors listed 180 or so TCR beta chains as cytomegalovirus-associated.

J lost 4 bases, V lost 2 bases, and 1 base had no gene match. From germline, CDR1 is SGHRS and CDR2 YFSETQ. This CDR3 comprises 14 residues. PCR amplification relied on 60 Vbeta primers (plus 13 Jbeta primers). The assay was immunoSEQ multiplex PCR, and TCRdb's table has in-frame clones only and misses some. Here the sample spans some 140,000 clones, more than 70% being singletons. Concerning this clone itself: Its antigen remains unknown.

The chain carries TRBV5-1 and TRBJ1-1; 11 bases agree with TRBD1. The sequence came from a male donor in good health and CMV-seronegative. Source material: PBMCs. CDR3 coding DNA: TGCGCCAGCAGCTTCGGGACAGGGGGCACTGAAGCTTTCTTT. Translation: CASSFGTGGTEAFF.